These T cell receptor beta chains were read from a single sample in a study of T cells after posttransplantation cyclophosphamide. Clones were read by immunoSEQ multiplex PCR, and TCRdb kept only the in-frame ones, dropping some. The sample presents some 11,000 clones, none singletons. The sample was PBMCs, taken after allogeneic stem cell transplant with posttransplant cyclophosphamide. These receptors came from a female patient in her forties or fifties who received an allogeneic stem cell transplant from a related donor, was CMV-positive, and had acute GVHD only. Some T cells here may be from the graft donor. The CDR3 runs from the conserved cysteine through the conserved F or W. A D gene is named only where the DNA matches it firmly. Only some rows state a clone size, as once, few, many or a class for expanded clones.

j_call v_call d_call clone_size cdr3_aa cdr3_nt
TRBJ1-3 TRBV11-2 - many CASRNPRAPGNTIYF TGTGCCAGCAGAAATCCGAGGGCTCCTGGAAACACCATATATTTT
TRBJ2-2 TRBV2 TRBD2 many CASQRGTNTGELFF TGTGCCTCCCAGCGGGGGACGAACACCGGGGAGCTGTTTTTT
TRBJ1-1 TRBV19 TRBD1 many CASTSRQGTSEAFF TGTGCCAGTACCTCACGACAGGGGACGTCTGAAGCTTTCTTT
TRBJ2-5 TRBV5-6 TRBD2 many CASSPGLARYQETQYF TGTGCCAGCAGCCCAGGACTAGCGCGGTACCAAGAGACCCAGTACTTC
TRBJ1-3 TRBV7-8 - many CASSQDNGNTIYF TGTGCCAGCAGCCAGGACAATGGAAACACCATATATTTT
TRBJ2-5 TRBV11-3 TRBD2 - CASSPFWTSGQETQYF TGTGCCAGCAGCCCCTTCTGGACTAGCGGCCAAGAGACCCAGTACTTC
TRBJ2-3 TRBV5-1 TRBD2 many CASSSGLAETDTQYF TGCGCCAGCAGCTCCGGACTAGCGGAAACAGATACGCAGTATTTT
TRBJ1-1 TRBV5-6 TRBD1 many CASSLARDRGGRTEAFF TGTGCCAGCAGCTTGGCTAGGGACAGGGGTGGGAGGACTGAAGCTTTCTTT
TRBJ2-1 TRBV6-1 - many CAARGDNEQFF TGTGCCGCCAGGGGGGACAATGAGCAGTTCTTC
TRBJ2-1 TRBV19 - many CASSITGPGEQFF TGTGCCAGTAGTATAACAGGGCCAGGTGAGCAGTTCTTC
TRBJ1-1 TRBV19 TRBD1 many CASSVGQGFTEAFF TGTGCCAGTAGTGTGGGACAGGGGTTCACTGAAGCTTTCTTT
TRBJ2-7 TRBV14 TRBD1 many CASSQGTGEPLFYEQYF TGTGCCAGCAGCCAAGGTACAGGGGAACCACTATTCTATGAGCAGTACTTC
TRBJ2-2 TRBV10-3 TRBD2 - CAIPSTSGENTGELFF TGTGCCATCCCCTCAACTAGCGGGGAGAACACCGGGGAGCTGTTTTTT
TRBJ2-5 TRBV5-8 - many CASSLGNTGSGETQYF TGTGCCAGCAGCTTGGGGAATACAGGGTCGGGAGAGACCCAGTACTTC
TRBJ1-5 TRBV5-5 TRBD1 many CASSPTGVDQPQHF TGTGCCAGCAGCCCGACAGGGGTTGATCAGCCCCAGCATTTT